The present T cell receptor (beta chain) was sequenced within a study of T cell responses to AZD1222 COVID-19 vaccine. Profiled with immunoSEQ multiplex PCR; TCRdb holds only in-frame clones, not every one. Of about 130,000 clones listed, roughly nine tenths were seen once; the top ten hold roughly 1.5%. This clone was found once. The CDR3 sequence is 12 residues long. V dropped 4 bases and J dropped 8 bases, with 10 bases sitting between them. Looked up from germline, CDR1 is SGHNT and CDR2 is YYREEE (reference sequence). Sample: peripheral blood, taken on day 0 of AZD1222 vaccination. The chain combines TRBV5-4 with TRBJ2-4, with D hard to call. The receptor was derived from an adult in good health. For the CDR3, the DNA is TGTGCCAGCAGCCGCGCGCTGGACATTCAGTACTTC. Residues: CASSRALDIQYF.